This T cell receptor (beta chain) came from a study of blood T cell repertoires in COVID-19. Study context: Researchers got acute and convalescent COVID-19 samples from the United States, Italy and Spain. PBMCs, B-cell-depleted T cells, or T cells were the source of the cDNA or gDNA that made up the material.

The CDR3 runs to 14 residues. V was cut by 1 base and J by 5 bases, with 9 bases left in between. The germline CDR1 and CDR2 sequences are SGHRS and YFSETQ. As handled by the study authors: Amplification from reference gene primers served as the basis for estimated nucleated cell counts. Repertoires were generated with immunoSEQ multiplex PCR, while TCRdb's copy carries only in-frame clones and drops some. The V and J calls and clone size come from that table; D and trimming were worked out from the DNA. This sample has a few hundred thousand clones, with approximately 89% found just once. The rearrangement joins TRBV5-1 to TRBJ2-2; D uncertain. Sample: peripheral blood. This receptor was taken from a woman aged 50 to 65 with acute or convalescent COVID-19. The CDR3 coding sequence is TGCGCCAGCAGCTTGCGAGAGTATACCGGGGAGCTGTTTTTT. It translates to CASSLREYTGELFF.